Sequencing of this T cell receptor (beta chain) was carried out in a study of blood T cell repertoires in COVID-19. Study at large: PBMCs, B-cell-depleted T cells, or T cells provided the cDNA or gDNA that made up the material.

The method was immunoSEQ multiplex PCR; TCRdb's version includes in-frame clones alone and lacks a portion of them. The table lists around 200,000 clones, approximately 86% of them singletons, with 3.5% to 5.5% in the top ten. The CDR3 contains 15 residues. Germline-derived CDR1 and CDR2 are MNHNS and SASEGT. After removal of 6 bases from V and 4 bases from J, the junction contained 10 bases not matched to a gene. The receptor was isolated from a woman in her 30s who had been exposed to COVID-19. The chain employs TRBV6-1 and TRBJ2-7, with TRBD1 identical over 9 bases. Sample: PBMCs or T cells enriched from blood (not recorded which). The CDR3 reads CASRKTGTGIYEQYF. The CDR3 DNA is TGTGCCAGCAGGAAAACCGGGACAGGGATTTACGAGCAGTACTTC.